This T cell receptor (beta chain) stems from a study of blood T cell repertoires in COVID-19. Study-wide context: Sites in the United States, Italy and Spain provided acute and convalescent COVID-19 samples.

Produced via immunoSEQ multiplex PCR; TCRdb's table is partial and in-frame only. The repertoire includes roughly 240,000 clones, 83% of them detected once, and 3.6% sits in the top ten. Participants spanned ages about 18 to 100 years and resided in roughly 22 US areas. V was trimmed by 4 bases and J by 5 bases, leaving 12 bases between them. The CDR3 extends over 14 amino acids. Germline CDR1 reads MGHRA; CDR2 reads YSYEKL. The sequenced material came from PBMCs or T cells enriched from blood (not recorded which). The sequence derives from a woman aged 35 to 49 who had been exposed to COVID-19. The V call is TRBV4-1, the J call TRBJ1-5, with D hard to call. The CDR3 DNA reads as TGCGCCAGCAGCCGGTATTTGAGTGATCAGCCCCAGCATTTT. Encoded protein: CASSRYLSDQPQHF.